One sample yielded the 8 T cell receptor beta chains listed below, sequenced in a study of T cell responses to AZD1222 COVID-19 vaccine. Assay: immunoSEQ multiplex PCR; the TCRdb copy retains only in-frame clones and omits some. This table holds about 30,000 clones, 85% to 90% found once. The sequences come from peripheral blood, collected on day 0 of AZD1222 vaccination. The receptor set was obtained from an adult in good health.

This clone was seen more than once but under ten times. The chain joins TRBV24-1 to TRBJ2-7, with 8 bases fitting TRBD1. Germline loops: CDR1 KGHDR, CDR2 SFDVKD. This CDR3 has 20 amino acids. The CDR3 sequence: CTLGQGAGAQVRGYSYEQYF. CDR3 sequence (DNA): TGTACCCTCGGCCAGGGGGCCGGCGCCCAAGTGAGGGGATACTCCTACGAGCAGTACTTC.

V usage is TRBV6-1 and J usage is TRBJ2-2; 14 nucleotides align to TRBD2. The CDR3 covers 16 residues. J gave up 7 bases and V 2 bases, and 3 bases lay outside the gene matches. Germline V gene lookup returns CDR1 MNHNS and CDR2 SASEGT. The CDR3 region has the DNA TGTGCCAGCAGTGAAACGGGACTAGCGGGAGTCGGGGAGCTGTTTTTT. The encoded protein is CASSETGLAGVGELFF.

This chain joins TRBV7-9 and TRBJ2-7; TRBD1 might be the D (6 bases). The CDR3 is 12 residues long. Germline-derived CDR1 and CDR2 are SEHNR and FQNEAQ (reference sequence). Trimming took off 1 base at V and 7 bases at J, with 8 bases between the two ends. CDR3 in DNA: TGTGCCAGCAGCTTAGACAGGGATGAGCAGTACTTC. The encoded protein is CASSLDRDEQYF. The full variable domain, in which reference TRBV7-9 and TRBJ2-7 provide the parts outside the CDR3, is DTGVSQNPRHKITKRGQNVTFRCDPISEHNRLYWYRQTLGQGPEFLTYFQNEAQLEKSRLLSDRFSAERPKGSFSTLEIQRTEQGDSAMYLCASSLDRDEQYFGPGTRLTVT.

V is TRBV7-9 and J is TRBJ1-5; D ambiguous. Germline V gives CDR1 SEHNR, CDR2 FQNEAQ (reference sequence). This CDR3 comprises 14 residues. Between the trimmed V and J ends, which lost 1 base and 6 bases, there was a span of 10 bases. CDR3 protein: CASSLDPGSQPQHF. The CDR3 DNA sequence: TGTGCCAGCAGCTTAGATCCAGGCAGTCAGCCCCAGCATTTT.

The chain couples TRBV7-2 to TRBJ2-7, with 7 bases that match TRBD1. V was clipped by 1 base and J by 0 bases; unmatched bases: 3. There are 15 residues in the CDR3. Germline assignment: CDR1 SGHTA and CDR2 FQGNSA. The CDR3 DNA reads TGTGCCAGCAGCTTAGACAGGGACAGCTCCTACGAGCAGTACTTC. This translates into CASSLDRDSSYEQYF.

V is TRBV6-4 and J is TRBJ2-2, with TRBD1 identical over 7 bases. The CDR3 is 15 amino acids. The V gene end was trimmed by 5 bases and the J gene end by 3 bases; junction bases not matched to a gene: 6. CDR1 and CDR2 (germline): MRHNA, SNTAGT. CDR3 nucleotide sequence: TGTGCCAGCAGTAAACAGGGGACGGACACCGGGGAGCTGTTTTTT. Amino acids: CASSKQGTDTGELFF.

This clone was seen just once. The chain combines TRBV12-5 with TRBJ2-5; D not resolved. This CDR3 has 13 residues. The ends were cut back, 6 bases at V and 6 bases at J, with 14 bases in the middle. Germline CDR1 reads LGHNT; CDR2 reads FRNRAP. The CDR3 nucleotides read TGTGCTAGTGGGCCCCCGGGCGTTAAGACCCAGTACTTC. It is translated as CASGPPGVKTQYF.

The chain recombines TRBV28 with TRBJ1-5; D call uncertain. The CDR3 loop spans 14 amino acids. Germline V gene data show CDR1 as MDHEN and CDR2 as SYDVKM. Trimming removed 7 bases from V and 4 bases from J, with 14 bases in between. CDR3 amino acids: CASNDLLPNQPQHF. In nucleotides, the CDR3 is TGTGCCAGCAATGACCTTCTCCCAAATCAGCCCCAGCATTTT.